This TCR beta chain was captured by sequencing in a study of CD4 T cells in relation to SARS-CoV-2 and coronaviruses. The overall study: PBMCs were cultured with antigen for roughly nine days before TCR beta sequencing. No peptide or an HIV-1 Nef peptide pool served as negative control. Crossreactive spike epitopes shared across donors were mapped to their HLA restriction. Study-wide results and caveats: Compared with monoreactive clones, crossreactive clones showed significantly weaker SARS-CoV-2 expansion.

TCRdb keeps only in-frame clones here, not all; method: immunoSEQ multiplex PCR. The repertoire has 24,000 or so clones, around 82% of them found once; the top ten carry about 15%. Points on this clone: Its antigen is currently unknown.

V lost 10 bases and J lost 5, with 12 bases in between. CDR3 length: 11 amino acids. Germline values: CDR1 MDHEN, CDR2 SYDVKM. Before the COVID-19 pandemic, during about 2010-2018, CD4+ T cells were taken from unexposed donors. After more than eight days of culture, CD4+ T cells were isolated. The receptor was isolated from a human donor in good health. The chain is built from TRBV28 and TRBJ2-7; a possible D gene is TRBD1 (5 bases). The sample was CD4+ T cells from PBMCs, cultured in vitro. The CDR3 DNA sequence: TGTGCCATCAGGGAATCGGACGAGCAGTACTTC. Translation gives CAIRESDEQYF. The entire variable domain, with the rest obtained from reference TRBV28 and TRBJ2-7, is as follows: DVKVTQSSRYLVKRTGEKVFLECVQDMDHENMFWYRQDPGLGLRLIYFSYDVKMKEKGDIPEGYSVSREKKERFSLILESASTNQTSMYLCAIRESDEQYFGPGTRLTVT.